A selection of T cell receptor beta chains follows, all from one sample in a study of T cells in localized non-small cell lung cancer. TCRdb's copy holds only in-frame clones and misses some; the assay was immunoSEQ multiplex PCR. The repertoire holds under 2,000 clones, with about a fifth as singletons. Sequencing was performed on normal lung tissue next to the tumor, taken before any cancer treatment. These receptors were obtained from a male donor aged 60 or over with stage III squamous cell lung carcinoma. Both conserved end residues are trimmed from each CDR3. The order of the fields is CDR3 protein, J gene, V gene, D gene, CDR3 length. D genes are given only for firm matches.

CDR3: ASSSPGQGTNTIY
J: TRBJ1-3
V: TRBV11-3
D: TRBD1
length: 13

CDR3: ASGSTAFWIEQY
J: TRBJ2-7
V: TRBV9
D: -
length: 12

CDR3: ASSSPAGYNQETQY
J: TRBJ2-5
V: TRBV11-3
D: -
length: 14

CDR3: ARELATTYGYT
J: TRBJ1-2
V: TRBV6-8
D: -
length: 11

CDR3: ASSPLKPGQGHEKLF
J: TRBJ1-4
V: TRBV18
D: TRBD1
length: 15

CDR3: ASKGDSWSNTEAF
J: TRBJ1-1
V: TRBV19
D: TRBD1
length: 13

CDR3: ASSGRDGGKGEQY
J: TRBJ2-7
V: TRBV19
D: -
length: 13

CDR3: ASSLRAGESIPPQH
J: TRBJ1-5
V: TRBV4-1
D: -
length: 14

CDR3: ASSPGQVYYGYT
J: TRBJ1-2
V: TRBV18
D: TRBD1
length: 12

CDR3: ASSNRLAGGYGEQF
J: TRBJ2-1
V: TRBV11-3
D: TRBD2
length: 14

CDR3: ASSPEGLGISYNEQF
J: TRBJ2-1
V: TRBV5-1
D: -
length: 15

CDR3: ASSLSGRGYT
J: TRBJ1-2
V: TRBV6-8
D: -
length: 10

CDR3: ASSLDRVYEQY
J: TRBJ2-7
V: TRBV23-1
D: -
length: 11

CDR3: ASSFLPTSTDTQY
J: TRBJ2-3
V: TRBV28
D: -
length: 13

CDR3: ASSNRYNEQF
J: TRBJ2-1
V: TRBV9
D: -
length: 10

CDR3: ASSQDIWGEQF
J: TRBJ2-1
V: TRBV14
D: -
length: 11

CDR3: ASSPSRDRWNTEAF
J: TRBJ1-1
V: TRBV18
D: -
length: 14

CDR3: ASSGTGVRGNQPQH
J: TRBJ1-5
V: TRBV6-8
D: TRBD1
length: 14

CDR3: ASSLVGGTNEKLF
J: TRBJ1-4
V: TRBV11-3
D: -
length: 13

CDR3: ASSVGPQQPQH
J: TRBJ1-5
V: TRBV7-4
D: -
length: 11

CDR3: ASSQEPVREQF
J: TRBJ2-1
V: TRBV23-1
D: -
length: 11

CDR3: AWRPSGSAYEQY
J: TRBJ2-7
V: TRBV30
D: TRBD2
length: 12

CDR3: ASSLMGVNYGYT
J: TRBJ1-2
V: TRBV7-6
D: -
length: 12